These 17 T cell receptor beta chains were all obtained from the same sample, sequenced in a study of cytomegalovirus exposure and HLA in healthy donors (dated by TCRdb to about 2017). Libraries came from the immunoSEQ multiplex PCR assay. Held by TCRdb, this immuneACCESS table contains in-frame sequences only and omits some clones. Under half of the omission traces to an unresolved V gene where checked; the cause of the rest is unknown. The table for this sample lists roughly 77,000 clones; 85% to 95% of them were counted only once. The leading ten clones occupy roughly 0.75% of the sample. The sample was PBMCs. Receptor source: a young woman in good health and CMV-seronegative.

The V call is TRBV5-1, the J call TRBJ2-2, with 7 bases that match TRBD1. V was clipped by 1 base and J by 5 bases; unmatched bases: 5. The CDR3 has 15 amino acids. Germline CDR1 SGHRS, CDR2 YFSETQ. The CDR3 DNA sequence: TGCGCCAGCAGCTTGTGGACAGGCAGGACCGGGGAGCTGTTTTTT. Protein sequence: CASSLWTGRTGELFF.

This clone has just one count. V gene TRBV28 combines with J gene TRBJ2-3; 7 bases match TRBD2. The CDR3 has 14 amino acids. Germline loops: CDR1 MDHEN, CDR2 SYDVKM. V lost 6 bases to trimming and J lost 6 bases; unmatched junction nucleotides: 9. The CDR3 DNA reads TGTGCCAGCAGCCCCGGACTAGGCGGGGATACGCAGTATTTT. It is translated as CASSPGLGGDTQYF.

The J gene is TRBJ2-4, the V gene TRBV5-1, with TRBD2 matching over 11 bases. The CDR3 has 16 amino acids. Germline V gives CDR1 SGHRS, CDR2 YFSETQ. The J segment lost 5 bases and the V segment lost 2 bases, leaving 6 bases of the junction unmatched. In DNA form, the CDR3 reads TGCGCCAGCAGCTTCTTAGCGGGGGGGCCTCAAAACATTCAGTACTTC. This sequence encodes CASSFLAGGPQNIQYF.

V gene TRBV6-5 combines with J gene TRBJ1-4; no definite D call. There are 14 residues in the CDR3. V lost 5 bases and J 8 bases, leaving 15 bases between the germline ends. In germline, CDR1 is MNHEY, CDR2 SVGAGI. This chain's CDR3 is CASSIVLEDEKLFF. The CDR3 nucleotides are TGTGCCAGCAGTATTGTCCTGGAGGACGAAAAACTGTTTTTT.

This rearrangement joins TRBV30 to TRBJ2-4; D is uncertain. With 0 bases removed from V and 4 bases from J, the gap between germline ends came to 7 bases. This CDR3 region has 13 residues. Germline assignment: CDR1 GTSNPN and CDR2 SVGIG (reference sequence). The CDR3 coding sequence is TGTGCCTGGAGTGTTGGGCAGAAAAACATTCAGTACTTC. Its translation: CAWSVGQKNIQYF.

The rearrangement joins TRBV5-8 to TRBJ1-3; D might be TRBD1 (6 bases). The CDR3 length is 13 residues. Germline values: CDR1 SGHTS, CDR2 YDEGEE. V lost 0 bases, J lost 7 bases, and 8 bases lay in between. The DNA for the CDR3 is TGTGCCAGCAGCTTGGGCAGGGGTAACACCATATATTTT. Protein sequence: CASSLGRGNTIYF. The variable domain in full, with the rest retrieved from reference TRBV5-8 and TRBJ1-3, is EAGVTQSPTHLIKTRGQQATLRCSPISGHTSVYWYQQALGLGLQFLLWYDEGEERNRGNFPPRFSGRQFPNYSSELNVNALELEDSALYLCASSLGRGNTIYFGEGSWLTVV.

The CDR3 DNA follows: TGTGCCAGCAGCCCCTCCGGGGGGCAGGGTCGAAGGGGATGGAAGGCTTTCTTT. This codes for CASSPSGGQGRRGWKAFF. The gene calls are TRBV7-9 and TRBJ1-1; D is perhaps TRBD1 (6 bases). Germline V CDR1 and CDR2: SEHNR, FQNEAQ (reference sequence). Trimming stripped 5 bases from V and 11 bases from J, with 33 bases between. The CDR3 runs 18 residues.

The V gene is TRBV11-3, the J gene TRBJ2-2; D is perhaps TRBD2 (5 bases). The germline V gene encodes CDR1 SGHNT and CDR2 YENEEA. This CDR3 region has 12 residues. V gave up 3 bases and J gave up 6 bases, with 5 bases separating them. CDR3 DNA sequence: TGTGCCAGCAGCTTGCGGGCCGGGGAGCTGTTTTTT. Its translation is CASSLRAGELFF.

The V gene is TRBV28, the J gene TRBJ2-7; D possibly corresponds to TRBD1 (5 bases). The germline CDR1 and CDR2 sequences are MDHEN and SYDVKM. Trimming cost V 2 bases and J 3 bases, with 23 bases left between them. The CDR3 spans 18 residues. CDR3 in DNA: TGTGCCAGCAGTTTACTTCCTCCCGAATGGACGGACAACTACGAGCAGTACTTC. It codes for CASSLLPPEWTDNYEQYF.

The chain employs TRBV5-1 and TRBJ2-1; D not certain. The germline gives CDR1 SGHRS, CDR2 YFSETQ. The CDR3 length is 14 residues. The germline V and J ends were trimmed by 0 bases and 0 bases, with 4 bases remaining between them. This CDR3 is CASSLGASYNEQFF. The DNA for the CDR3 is TGCGCCAGCAGCTTGGGAGCCTCCTACAATGAGCAGTTCTTC.

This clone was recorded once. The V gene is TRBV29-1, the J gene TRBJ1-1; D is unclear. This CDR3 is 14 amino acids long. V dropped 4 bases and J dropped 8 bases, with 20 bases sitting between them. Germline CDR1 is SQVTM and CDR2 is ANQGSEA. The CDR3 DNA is TGCAGCGTTGGAATCCAAATCGCCGGGTCCGAAGCTTTCTTT. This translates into CSVGIQIAGSEAFF.

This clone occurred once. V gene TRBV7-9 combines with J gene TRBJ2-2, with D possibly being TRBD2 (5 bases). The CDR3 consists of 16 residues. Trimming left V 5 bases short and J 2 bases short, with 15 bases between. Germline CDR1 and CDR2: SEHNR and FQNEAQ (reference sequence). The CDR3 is CASSLRGSGNTGELFF. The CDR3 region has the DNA TGTGCCAGCAGCCTAAGAGGGAGCGGTAACACCGGGGAGCTGTTTTTT. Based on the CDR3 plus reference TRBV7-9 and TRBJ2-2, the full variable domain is DTGVSQNPRHKITKRGQNVTFRCDPISEHNRLYWYRQTLGQGPEFLTYFQNEAQLEKSRLLSDRFSAERPKGSFSTLEIQRTEQGDSAMYLCASSLRGSGNTGELFFGEGSRLTVL.

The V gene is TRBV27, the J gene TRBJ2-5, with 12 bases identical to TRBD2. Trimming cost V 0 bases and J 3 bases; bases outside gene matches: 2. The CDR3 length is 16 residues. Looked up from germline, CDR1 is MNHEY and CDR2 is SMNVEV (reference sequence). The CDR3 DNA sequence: TGTGCCAGCAGTTTATCCCTAGCGGGAGGGGAAGAGACCCAGTACTTC. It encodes CASSLSLAGGEETQYF.

CDR3 sequence (DNA): TGTGCCAGCAGCTTCGGACAGGGATCGAACTATGGCTACACCTTC. The encoded protein is CASSFGQGSNYGYTF. V usage is TRBV7-8 and J usage is TRBJ1-2; TRBD1 matches 8 bases. CDR3 length: 15 residues. Unmatched junction bases numbered 5, after V lost 3 bases and J lost 2 bases. Per the germline V gene, CDR1 is SGHVS and CDR2 is FQNEAQ.

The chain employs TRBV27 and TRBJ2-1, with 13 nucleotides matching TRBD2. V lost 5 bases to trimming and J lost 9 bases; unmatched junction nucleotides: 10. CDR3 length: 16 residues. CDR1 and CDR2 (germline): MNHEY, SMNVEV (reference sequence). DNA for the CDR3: TGTGCCAGCAGTCACGGGACTAGCGGGATCTTCGGTGAGCAGTTCTTC. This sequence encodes CASSHGTSGIFGEQFF.

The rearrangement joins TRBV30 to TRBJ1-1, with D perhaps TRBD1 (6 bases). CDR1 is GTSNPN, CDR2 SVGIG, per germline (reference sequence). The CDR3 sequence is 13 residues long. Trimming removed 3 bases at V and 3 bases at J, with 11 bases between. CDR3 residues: CAWRLQGYTEAFF. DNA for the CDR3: TGTGCCTGGAGACTCCAGGGGTACACTGAAGCTTTCTTT.

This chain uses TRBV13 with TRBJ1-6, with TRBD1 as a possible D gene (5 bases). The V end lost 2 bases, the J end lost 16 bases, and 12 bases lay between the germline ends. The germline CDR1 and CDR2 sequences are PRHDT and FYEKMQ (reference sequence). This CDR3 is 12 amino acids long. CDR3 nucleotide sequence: TGTGCCAGCAGCTTACAGGGCGGGAGGCTCCACTTT. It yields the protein CASSLQGGRLHF.